The 10 T cell receptor beta chains below were found in one sample sequenced in a study of blood T cells in healthy people across ages (dated by TCRdb to between 2014 and 2017). The library relied on 5' RACE. Sequencing took place on an Illumina HiSeq 2500. A second PCR of about 7 to 12 cycles was run with a J-beta primer mix and a sample-barcoded 5' primer. The public sequencing data were trimmed at Q25 with fastp and processed into clonotypes with MiXCR by TCRdb, which kept only in-frame beta chains. Identical CDR3 protein sequences are pooled into one entry, listed with their most common genes and DNA. For this sample the table gives some 640,000 distinct CDR3 sequences, of which less than 35% were detected only once. The top ten clones comprise 15% to 19% of the sample. Sample: blood. The receptors derive from an elderly woman in good health.

This clonotype was counted many times. The chain is built from TRBV11-1 and TRBJ2-7; D unresolved. Germline V CDR1 and CDR2: SGHAT, FQDESV (reference sequence). The V end lost 7 bases, the J end lost 3 bases, and 16 bases lay between the germline ends. There are 14 residues in the CDR3. CDR3 residues: CASTPQASDYEQYF. The CDR3 DNA follows: TGTGCCAGCACCCCGCAGGCCTCCGACTACGAGCAGTACTTC.

This clonotype came up many times. The junction does not match germline at one end; this may be a read error. The rearrangement links TRBV7-3 to TRBJ2-1, with D possibly being TRBD2 (6 bases). From germline, CDR1 is SGHTA and CDR2 FQGTGA. The CDR3 runs 14 residues. The CDR3 spells CASRSLGGVNEQFF. The CDR3 DNA is TGTGCCAGCAGATCATTAGGAGGGGTAAATGAACAGTTCTTC.

This clonotype showed up many times. This sequence joins TRBV7-9 and TRBJ1-2, with 7 positions matching TRBD1. CDR3 length: 16 residues. Germline assignment: CDR1 SEHNR and CDR2 FQNEAQ (reference sequence). J was trimmed by 3 bases and V by 5 bases; bases with no gene match: 12. The CDR3 region has the DNA TGTGCCAGCAGCAATATCGAGGGGGCCGGGGACTATGGCTACACCTTC. It encodes CASSNIEGAGDYGYTF.

The chain is built from TRBV12-3 or TRBV12-4 and TRBJ1-1; D unresolved. Between the trimmed V and J ends, which lost 6 bases and 4 bases, there was a span of 15 bases. The length of the CDR3 is 14 residues. The CDR3, as DNA: TGTGCCAGCAGGAAACAGATAATATTCACTGAAGCTTTCTTT. Encoded protein: CASRKQIIFTEAFF.

Remarks on this clonotype: A clone one base away is much larger, so this may be a read error. The J gene is TRBJ2-5, the V gene TRBV9; 7 nucleotides line up with TRBD1. Per germline, CDR1 SGDLS and CDR2 YYNGEE. The CDR3 is 14 amino acids. The CDR3 bases are TGTGCCAACAGCGACAGGGCGTACCAAGAGACCCAGTACTTC. It yields the protein CANSDRAYQETQYF.

This clonotype was counted ten times or more. The chain has TRBV5-1 and TRBJ1-2, with D unresolved. Trimming stripped 0 bases from V and 0 bases from J, with 6 bases between. Germline CDR1 and CDR2: SGHRS and YFSETQ. The CDR3 consists of 14 residues. The CDR3 loop reads CASSLEPANYGYTF. The CDR3 DNA sequence: TGCGCCAGCAGCTTGGAACCAGCTAACTATGGCTACACCTTC.

The chain joins TRBV6-1 to TRBJ2-1; 8 bases line up with TRBD2. The CDR3 has 15 amino acids. CDR1 is MNHNS, CDR2 SASEGT, per germline. V was clipped by 6 bases and J by 2 bases; unmatched bases: 6. The CDR3 loop reads CASSGRAGAYNEQFF. The CDR3 nucleotides read TGTGCCAGCAGCGGTCGAGCGGGGGCCTACAATGAGCAGTTCTTC.

This clonotype appeared a few times. A read error is possible here, since a much larger clone lies one base away. CDR3 DNA: TGCGCCAGCAGCTGGGGACAGGGAAGTTATGGCTACACCTTC. Protein product: CASSWGQGSYGYTF. The genes are TRBV5-1 and TRBJ1-2; TRBD1 matches 9 bases. CDR3 length: 14 amino acids. Germline V CDR1 and CDR2: SGHRS, YFSETQ. Trimming cost V 3 bases and J 5 bases; bases outside gene matches: 5.

This clonotype came up once. This may stem from a read error, because a much larger clone lies one nucleotide away. V is TRBV29-1 and J is TRBJ1-1, with D maybe TRBD1 (6 bases). CDR3 length equals 14 residues. Per germline, CDR1 SQVTM and CDR2 ANQGSEA. The CDR3 coding sequence is TGCGGCGTTGTAAGGGGGTCCATGAACACTGAAGCTTTCTTT. It specifies CGVVRGSMNTEAFF. Drawing the rest from reference TRBV29-1 and TRBJ1-1, the complete variable domain is SAVISQKPSRDICQRGTSLTIQCQVDSQVTMMFWYRQQPGQSLTLIATANQGSEATYESGFVIDKFPISRPNLTFSTLTVSNMSPEDSSIYLCGVVRGSMNTEAFFGQGTRLTVV.

A few counts support this clonotype. The chain couples TRBV5-1 to TRBJ1-4; TRBD1 is a possible D gene (6 bases). V was clipped by 0 bases and J by 12 bases, with 15 bases between them. This CDR3 comprises 14 residues. Germline CDR1 and CDR2: SGHRS and YFSETQ. This chain's CDR3 is CASSLAWEGEELFF. As DNA, the CDR3 is TGCGCCAGCAGCTTGGCTTGGGAGGGGGAAGAACTGTTTTTT.